At least ten counts were recorded for the clone carrying this T cell receptor beta chain. The antigen remains undetermined. TCR beta CDR3 regions were amplified from RNA. HTBI primers drove first-round RT-PCR of the TCR CDR3. One entry per CDR3 protein, called by TCRdb with MiXCR from the multiplex PCR reads. The table lists approximately 150,000 distinct CDR3 sequences, approximately 9% of them singletons. Fresh peripheral blood, around 9.2 ml of it, supplied the PBMCs. The record originates from a study of T cells in Graves' hyperthyroidism and ophthalmopathy. General study findings and limits: Expanded thyroid clonotypes (above 0.001) were mostly also found in blood.

This receptor was taken from a woman aged 18-29 years with Graves' hyperthyroidism that later progressed to Graves' ophthalmopathy. Sequenced input: blood.

CDR3: CAWSVGVNYGYTF. In nucleotides, the CDR3 is TGTGCCTGGAGTGTTGGGGTAAACTATGGCTACACCTTC. The chain links TRBV30 to TRBJ1-2, with D unclear. Germline loops: CDR1 GTSNPN, CDR2 SVGIG (reference sequence). V lost 0 bases and J lost 2, with 7 bases in between. The CDR3 has 13 residues.